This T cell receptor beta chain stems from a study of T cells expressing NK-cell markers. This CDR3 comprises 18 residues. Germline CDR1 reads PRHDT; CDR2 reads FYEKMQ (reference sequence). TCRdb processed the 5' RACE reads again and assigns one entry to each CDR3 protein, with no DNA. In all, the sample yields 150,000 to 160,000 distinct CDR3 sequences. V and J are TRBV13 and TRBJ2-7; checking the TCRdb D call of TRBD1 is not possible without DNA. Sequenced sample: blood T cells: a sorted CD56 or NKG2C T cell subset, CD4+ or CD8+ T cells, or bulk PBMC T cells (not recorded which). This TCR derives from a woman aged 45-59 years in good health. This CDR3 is CASSFRTGDLGVPYEQYF.